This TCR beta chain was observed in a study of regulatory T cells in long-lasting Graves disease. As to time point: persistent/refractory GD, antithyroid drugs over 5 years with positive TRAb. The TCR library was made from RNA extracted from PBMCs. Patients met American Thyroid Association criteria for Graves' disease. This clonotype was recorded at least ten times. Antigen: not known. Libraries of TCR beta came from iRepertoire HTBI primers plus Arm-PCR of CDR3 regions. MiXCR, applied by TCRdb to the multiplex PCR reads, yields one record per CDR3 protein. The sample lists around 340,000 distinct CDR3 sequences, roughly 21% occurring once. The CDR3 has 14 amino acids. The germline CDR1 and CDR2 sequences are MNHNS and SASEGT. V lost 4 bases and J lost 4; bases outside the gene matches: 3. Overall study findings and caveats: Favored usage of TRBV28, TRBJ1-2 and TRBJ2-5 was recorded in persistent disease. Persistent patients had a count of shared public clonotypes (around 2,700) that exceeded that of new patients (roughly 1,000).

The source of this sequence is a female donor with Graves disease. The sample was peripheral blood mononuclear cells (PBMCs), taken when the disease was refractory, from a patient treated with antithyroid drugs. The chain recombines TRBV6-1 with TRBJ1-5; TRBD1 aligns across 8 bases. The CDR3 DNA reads TGTGCCAGCAGTGGACAGGGGAGAAATCAGCCCCAGCATTTT. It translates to CASSGQGRNQPQHF.